This entry features one T cell receptor (beta chain) sequence. The V segment lost 5 bases and the J segment 2 bases; nucleotides outside the gene matches: 3. The CDR3 contains 15 residues. CDR1 is SNHLY, CDR2 FYNNEI, per germline. This entry comes from a study of blood T cell repertoires in COVID-19. Profiling relied on immunoSEQ multiplex PCR, and the TCRdb table lists in-frame clones only, not all of them. The data show more than 85,000 clones, around 74% seen once. Sequenced input: peripheral blood. This clonotype originated in a woman in her 70s with acute or convalescent COVID-19. The rearrangement joins TRBV2 to TRBJ2-5; TRBD2 matches 12 bases. This CDR3 reads CASSPLAGGQETQYF. DNA of the CDR3: TGTGCCAGCAGTCCACTAGCGGGGGGTCAAGAGACCCAGTACTTC.